Listed below are T cell receptor beta chains from one sample, sequenced in a study of blood T cell repertoires in COVID-19. This table comes from immunoSEQ multiplex PCR, and its TCRdb copy is limited to in-frame clones, with some not included. This table holds more than 70,000 clones, roughly 88% found once. The sequenced sample was peripheral blood. The receptors here all came from a man aged 45-65 years with active COVID-19. Both conserved end residues are part of each CDR3. D genes are given only for firm matches. The size of a clone is reported for some rows only, either as once, few or many, or as a class for expanded clones.

clone_size j_call d_call v_call cdr3_aa cdr3_nt
NA TRBJ2-7 TRBD2 TRBV28 CASSLLAGGNEQYF TGTGCCAGCAGTTTGTTAGCGGGAGGCAACGAGCAGTACTTC
NA TRBJ1-5 NA TRBV7-2 CASSPSSPGDHSNQPQHF TGTGCCAGCAGCCCATCCTCCCCAGGGGATCATAGCAATCAGCCCCAGCATTTT
NA TRBJ1-2 NA TRBV4-3 CASSQGTDYGYTF TGCGCCAGCAGCCAAGGGACAGACTATGGCTACACCTTC
NA TRBJ2-1 TRBD2 TRBV4-1 CASSHPLAGFDNEQFF TGCGCCAGCAGCCACCCTCTAGCGGGATTCGACAATGAGCAGTTCTTC
NA TRBJ2-1 NA TRBV24-1 CATSDFLRDNNEQFF TGTGCCACCAGTGATTTTCTCCGGGACAACAATGAGCAGTTCTTC
NA TRBJ2-3 TRBD2 TRBV5-1 CASSLEGSGSSDTQYF TGCGCCAGCAGCTTGGAGGGTAGCGGGAGCTCAGATACGCAGTATTTT
NA TRBJ1-4 NA TRBV29-1 CSVEPLGERLNEKLFF TGCAGCGTTGAGCCCCTTGGCGAGAGGCTTAATGAAAAACTGTTTTTT
NA TRBJ2-3 TRBD2 TRBV28 CASSRDYTDTQYF TGTGCCAGCAGCAGGGACTACACAGATACGCAGTATTTT
few TRBJ1-5 TRBD1 TRBV6-5 CAIEDRENQPQHF TGTGCCATCGAGGACAGGGAGAATCAGCCCCAGCATTTT
NA TRBJ1-6 TRBD1 TRBV6-5 CASSGQGVVVSPLHF TGTGCCAGCAGCGGACAGGGGGTTGTTGTTTCACCCCTCCACTTT
NA TRBJ1-1 NA TRBV25-1 CASSAGMNTEAFF TGTGCCAGCAGTGCCGGGATGAACACTGAAGCTTTCTTT
NA TRBJ1-2 NA TRBV3-1/TRBV3-2 CASSLSGARGYGYTF TGTGCCAGCAGCCTATCAGGGGCCCGGGGCTATGGCTACACCTTC
NA TRBJ1-5 NA TRBV19 CASSEQYSNQPQHF TGTGCCAGTAGTGAACAGTATAGCAATCAGCCCCAGCATTTT
NA TRBJ2-5 TRBD2 TRBV18 CASSPRLAGTQETQYF TGTGCCAGCTCACCACGTCTAGCGGGAACGCAAGAGACCCAGTACTTC
NA TRBJ2-6 TRBD1 TRBV5-1 CASSQQGSGANVLTF TGCGCCAGCAGTCAACAGGGGTCTGGGGCCAACGTCCTGACTTTC
once TRBJ2-7 NA TRBV5-1 CASSSQGILKDEQYF TGCGCCAGCAGCTCCCAGGGGATCCTTAAGGACGAGCAGTACTTC
few TRBJ2-3 TRBD2 TRBV7-2 CASRIFRASGGADTQYF TGTGCCAGCAGGATTTTTAGGGCTAGCGGGGGAGCAGATACGCAGTATTTT
NA TRBJ2-2 NA TRBV19 CASSSLVFVRELFF TGTGCCAGTAGCTCCCTAGTGTTTGTCCGGGAGCTGTTTTTT
NA TRBJ1-2 TRBD1 TRBV5-1 CASSGGQGGWYGYTF TGCGCCAGCAGCGGTGGACAGGGGGGTTGGTATGGCTACACCTTC
NA TRBJ2-7 NA TRBV6-5 CASTESVNSNYEQYF TGTGCCAGCACCGAGAGTGTCAATTCAAACTACGAGCAGTACTTC
NA TRBJ2-1 TRBD2 TRBV7-6 CASSARTSGGSEQFF TGTGCCAGCAGCGCCAGGACTAGCGGGGGAAGTGAGCAGTTCTTC
NA TRBJ2-3 TRBD1 TRBV7-3 CASSLKREAGGLTDTQYF TGTGCCAGCAGCTTAAAGCGAGAGGCAGGGGGTCTCACAGATACGCAGTATTTT
NA TRBJ2-7 NA TRBV29-1 CSVEGGDSTYEQYF TGCAGCGTTGAAGGGGGGGACAGCACCTACGAGCAGTACTTC
NA TRBJ1-2 TRBD1 TRBV6-1 CASSDPSQGARGYGYTF TGTGCCAGCAGTGATCCGTCGCAGGGGGCGCGTGGCTATGGCTACACCTTC
once TRBJ1-5 NA TRBV6-2/TRBV6-3 CASSIQGPRMGQPQHF TGTGCCAGCAGCATACAGGGACCCAGGATGGGTCAGCCCCAGCATTTT
NA TRBJ1-2 NA TRBV28 CASRRYGYTF TGTGCCAGCAGGCGTTATGGCTACACCTTC
NA TRBJ2-7 TRBD2 TRBV7-6 CASSLARGGAVYEQYF TGTGCCAGCAGCTTAGCGCGGGGGGGAGCGGTCTACGAGCAGTACTTC
NA TRBJ1-2 TRBD1 TRBV5-4 CASSLGQGGYGYTF TGTGCCAGCAGCTTGGGACAGGGAGGCTATGGCTACACCTTC
NA TRBJ2-7 NA TRBV29-1 CSVDKAGLNPYEQYF TGCAGCGTTGACAAGGCCGGACTGAACCCCTACGAGCAGTACTTC
NA TRBJ2-3 TRBD2 TRBV7-9 CASSSDRTSGSEESDTQYF TGTGCCAGCAGCTCGGACAGGACTAGCGGGTCCGAAGAATCAGATACGCAGTATTTT
NA TRBJ1-3 NA TRBV28 CASSNAGQNSGNTIYF TGTGCCAGCAGTAATGCCGGACAGAACTCTGGAAACACCATATATTTT
few TRBJ1-3 TRBD1 TRBV9 CASSVGQGVGNTIYF TGTGCCAGCAGCGTAGGACAGGGAGTTGGAAACACCATATATTTT
NA TRBJ1-1 NA TRBV5-4 CASSSGGARNTEAFF TGTGCCAGCAGCTCGGGGGGGGCGCGGAACACTGAAGCTTTCTTT
few TRBJ2-5 NA TRBV19 CASSIGRGQETQYF TGTGCCAGTAGTATTGGTCGGGGGCAAGAGACCCAGTACTTC
NA TRBJ2-1 NA TRBV9 CASSVDTYNEQFF TGTGCCAGCAGCGTGGACACCTACAATGAGCAGTTCTTC
NA TRBJ1-1 NA TRBV12-3/TRBV12-4 CASSLGGVTEAFF TGTGCCAGCAGTTTGGGGGGGGTCACTGAAGCTTTCTTT
few TRBJ2-7 TRBD1 TRBV19 CASSRQGNTYEQYF TGTGCCAGTAGCCGACAGGGCAACACCTACGAGCAGTACTTC